What follows are 11 T cell receptor gamma chains derived from one specimen sequenced in a study of gamma-delta T cells after stem cell transplantation. TCRdb reanalysed the RT-PCR reads via CATT. Of about 4,800 gamma-chain clones listed, around 21% were seen once; the top ten hold approximately 3.4%. The material sequenced was gamma-delta T cells. The receptors come from a human donor. It is not recorded whose cells these are; they may come from a transplant donor.

The V gene is TRGV2, the J gene TRGJ1 or TRGJ2. The CDR3 covers 13 residues. CDR1 EGSNGY and CDR2 YDSYNSKV come from the germline V gene. Trimming removed 2 bases from V and 4 bases from J; junction bases left unmatched: 5. CDR3 in DNA: TGTGCCACCTGGGACGTGTACTATTATAAGAAACTCTTT. Protein: CATWDVYYYKKLF.

Points on this clone: The same CDR3 arises from other DNA sequences in this sample as well. The chain joins TRGV2 to TRGJ1 or TRGJ2. J gave up 2 bases and V 1 base, and 5 bases lay outside the gene matches. Germline V lookup: CDR1 EGSNGY, CDR2 YDSYNSKV. CDR3 length equals 14 residues. The CDR3 protein is CATWDGPHYYKKLF. Written as DNA, the CDR3 is TGTGCCACCTGGGACGGCCCCCATTATTATAAGAAACTCTTT.

V and J are TRGV9 and TRGJP1. Germline V gives CDR1 GITISATS, CDR2 ISYDGTV (reference sequence). This CDR3 region has 12 residues. The trim removed 2 bases at V and 8 bases at J, leaving 2 bases unmatched. CDR3 sequence reads: CALWEAGWFKIF. The CDR3 DNA reads as TGTGCCTTGTGGGAGGCCGGTTGGTTCAAGATATTT.

In this sample, this clone turned up a few times. Other DNA sequences within the sample encode an identical CDR3. This chain joins TRGV5 and TRGJ1 or TRGJ2. This CDR3 is built from 15 residues. The V gene end was trimmed by 0 bases and the J gene end by 0 bases; junction bases not matched to a gene: 5. Germline values: CDR1 VINAFY, CDR2 YDVSNSKD. Written as DNA, the CDR3 is TGTGCCACCTGGGACAGGCCGGGGAATTATTATAAGAAACTCTTT. It yields the protein CATWDRPGNYYKKLF.

Points on this clone: The junction departs from germline at one end; a sequencing error may be responsible. The rearrangement links TRGV8 to TRGJ1 or TRGJ2. The CDR3 length is 13 residues. Germline-derived CDR1 and CDR2 are VENAVY and YDSYNSRV. In nucleotides, the CDR3 is TGTGCCACCTGGGATTTAATACATTATAAGAAACTATTT. It yields the protein CATWDLIHYKKLF.

The V and J genes are TRGV2 and TRGJ1 or TRGJ2. The CDR3 is made up of 11 amino acids. Trimming took 3 bases from V and 8 from J; bases not matched to a gene: 4. Germline V gene lookup returns CDR1 EGSNGY and CDR2 YDSYNSKV. CDR3 sequence reads: CATWDRHKKLF. CDR3 bases: TGTGCCACCTGGGACCGACATAAGAAACTCTTT.

Regarding this clone: This sample also contains other DNA sequences that code for the same CDR3. J is TRGJ1 or TRGJ2 and V is TRGV2. The ends lost 1 base at V and 9 bases at J; junction bases unmatched: 3. The CDR3 runs to 11 residues. CDR1 is EGSNGY, CDR2 YDSYNSKV, per germline. The CDR3 region has the DNA TGTGCCACCTGGGACGGCCCTAAGAAACTCTTT. Protein sequence: CATWDGPKKLF.

This clone came up a few times. Different DNA sequences within this sample yield the same CDR3. The chain joins TRGV8 to TRGJ1 or TRGJ2. This CDR3 region has 12 residues. Looked up from germline, CDR1 is VENAVY and CDR2 is YDSYNSRV. V was clipped by 4 bases and J by 4 bases; unmatched bases: 4. The CDR3 bases are TGTGCCACCTGGGACCCATATTATAAGAAACTCTTT. Its translation: CATWDPYYKKLF.

Points on this clone: This specimen includes other DNA sequences encoding the same CDR3. The chain employs TRGV5 and TRGJ1 or TRGJ2. Unmatched junction bases numbered 5, after V lost 0 bases and J lost 0 bases. Germline V CDR1 and CDR2: VINAFY, YDVSNSKD. This CDR3 is 15 amino acids long. The CDR3 sequence is CATWDRPGNYYKKLF. CDR3 nucleotide sequence: TGTGCCACCTGGGACAGGCCCGGGAATTATTATAAGAAACTCTTT.

By its share, this clone is medium-sized. The V gene is TRGV2, the J gene TRGJP2. Germline V gene data show CDR1 as EGSNGY and CDR2 as YDSYNSKV. V gave up 0 bases and J gave up 0 bases; unmatched junction bases: 7. This CDR3 has 17 amino acids. DNA of the CDR3: TGTGCCACCTGGGACGGGCCACCCTATAGTAGTGATTGGATCAAGACGTTT. Protein sequence: CATWDGPPYSSDWIKTF.

This clone was seen a handful of times. A read error may account for a junction end that differs from germline. This chain joins TRGV9 and TRGJ1 or TRGJ2. CDR1 is GITISATS and CDR2 is ISYDGTV in the germline V gene (reference sequence). The CDR3 sequence is 13 residues long. Here the CDR3 DNA reads TGTGCCTTGTGGGAGAAGACCCATCCTAGAATGGTCTTT. It specifies CALWEKTHPRMVF.